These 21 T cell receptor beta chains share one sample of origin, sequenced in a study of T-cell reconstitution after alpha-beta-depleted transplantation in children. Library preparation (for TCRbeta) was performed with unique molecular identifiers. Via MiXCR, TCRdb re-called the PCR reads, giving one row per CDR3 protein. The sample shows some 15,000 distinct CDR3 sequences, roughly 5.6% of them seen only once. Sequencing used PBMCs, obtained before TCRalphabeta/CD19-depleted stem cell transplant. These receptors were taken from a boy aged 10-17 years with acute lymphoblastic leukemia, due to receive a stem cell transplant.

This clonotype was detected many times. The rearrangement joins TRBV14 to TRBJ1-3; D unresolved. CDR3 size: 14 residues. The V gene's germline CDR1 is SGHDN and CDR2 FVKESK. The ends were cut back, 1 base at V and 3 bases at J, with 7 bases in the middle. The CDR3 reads CASSQVVYGNTIYF. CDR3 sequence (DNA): TGTGCCAGCAGCCAAGTGGTTTATGGAAACACCATATATTTT.

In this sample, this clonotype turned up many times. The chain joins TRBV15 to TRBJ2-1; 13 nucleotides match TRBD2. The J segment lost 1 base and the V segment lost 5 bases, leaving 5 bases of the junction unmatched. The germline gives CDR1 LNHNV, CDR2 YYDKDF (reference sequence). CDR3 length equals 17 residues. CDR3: CATSSRLAGGSYNEQFF. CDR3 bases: TGTGCCACCAGCTCACGACTAGCGGGGGGATCCTACAATGAGCAGTTCTTC.

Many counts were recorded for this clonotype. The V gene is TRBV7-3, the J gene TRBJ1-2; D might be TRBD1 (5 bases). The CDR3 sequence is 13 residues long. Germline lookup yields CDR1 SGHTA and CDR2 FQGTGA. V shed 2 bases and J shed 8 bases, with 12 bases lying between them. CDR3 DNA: TGTGCCAGCAGCTTATTAACCGGGGGAGGCTACACCTTC. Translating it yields CASSLLTGGGYTF.

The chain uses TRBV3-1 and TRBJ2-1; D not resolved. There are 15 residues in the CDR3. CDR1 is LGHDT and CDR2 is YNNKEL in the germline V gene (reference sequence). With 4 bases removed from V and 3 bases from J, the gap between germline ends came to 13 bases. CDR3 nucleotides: TGTGCCAGCAGCCCGCCGGTCCCTAGCTACAATGAGCAGTTCTTC. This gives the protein CASSPPVPSYNEQFF.

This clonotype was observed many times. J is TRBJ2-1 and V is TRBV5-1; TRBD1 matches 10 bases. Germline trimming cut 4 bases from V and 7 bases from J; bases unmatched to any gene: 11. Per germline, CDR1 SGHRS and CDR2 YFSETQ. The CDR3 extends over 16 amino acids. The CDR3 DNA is TGCGCCAGCAGCCCACGAAAGACAGGGGGCGGGAATGAGCAGTTCTTC. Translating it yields CASSPRKTGGGNEQFF.

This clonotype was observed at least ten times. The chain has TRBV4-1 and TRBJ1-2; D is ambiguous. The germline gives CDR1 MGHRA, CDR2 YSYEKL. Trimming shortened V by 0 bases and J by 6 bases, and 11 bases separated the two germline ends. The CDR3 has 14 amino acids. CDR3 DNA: TGCGCCAGCAGCCAAGATCGAAGCTACAATGGCTACACCTTC. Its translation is CASSQDRSYNGYTF.

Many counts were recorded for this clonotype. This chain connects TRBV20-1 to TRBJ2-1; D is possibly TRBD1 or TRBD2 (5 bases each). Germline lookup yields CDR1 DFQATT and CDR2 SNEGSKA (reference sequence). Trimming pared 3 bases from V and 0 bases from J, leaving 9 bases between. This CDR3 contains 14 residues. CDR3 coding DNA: TGCAGTGCTAGCGGGGCGAGCTCCTACAATGAGCAGTTCTTC. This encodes CSASGASSYNEQFF.

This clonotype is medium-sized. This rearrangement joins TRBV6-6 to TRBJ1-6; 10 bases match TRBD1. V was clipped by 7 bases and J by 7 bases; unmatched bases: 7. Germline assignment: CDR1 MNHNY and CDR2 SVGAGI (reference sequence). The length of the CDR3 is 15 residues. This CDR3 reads CASKVGTGENSPLHF. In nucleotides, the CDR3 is TGTGCCAGCAAGGTCGGGACAGGGGAAAATTCACCCCTCCACTTT.

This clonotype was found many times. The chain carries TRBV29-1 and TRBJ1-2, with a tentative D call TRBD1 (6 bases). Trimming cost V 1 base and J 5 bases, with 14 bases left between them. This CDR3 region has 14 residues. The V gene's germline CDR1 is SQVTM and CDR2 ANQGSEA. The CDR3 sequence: CSVEGTGSAYGYTF. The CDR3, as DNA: TGCAGCGTTGAAGGCACAGGGAGTGCATATGGCTACACCTTC. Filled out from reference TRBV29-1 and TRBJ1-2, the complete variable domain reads SAVISQKPSRDICQRGTSLTIQCQVDSQVTMMFWYRQQPGQSLTLIATANQGSEATYESGFVIDKFPISRPNLTFSTLTVSNMSPEDSSIYLCSVEGTGSAYGYTFGSGTRLTVV.

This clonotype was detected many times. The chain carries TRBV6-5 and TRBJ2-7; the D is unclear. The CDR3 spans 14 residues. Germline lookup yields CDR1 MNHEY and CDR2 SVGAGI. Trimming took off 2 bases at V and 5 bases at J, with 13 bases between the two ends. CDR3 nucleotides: TGTGCCAGCAGTTACCATCCCCGGAACAACGAGCAGTACTTC. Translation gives CASSYHPRNNEQYF.

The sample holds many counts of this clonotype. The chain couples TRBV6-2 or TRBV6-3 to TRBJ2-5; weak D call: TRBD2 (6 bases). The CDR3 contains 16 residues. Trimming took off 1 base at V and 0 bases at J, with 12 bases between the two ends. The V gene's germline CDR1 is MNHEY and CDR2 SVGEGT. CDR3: CASSYFSGSYQETQYF. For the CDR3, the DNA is TGTGCCAGCAGTTACTTCAGCGGGTCTTACCAAGAGACCCAGTACTTC.

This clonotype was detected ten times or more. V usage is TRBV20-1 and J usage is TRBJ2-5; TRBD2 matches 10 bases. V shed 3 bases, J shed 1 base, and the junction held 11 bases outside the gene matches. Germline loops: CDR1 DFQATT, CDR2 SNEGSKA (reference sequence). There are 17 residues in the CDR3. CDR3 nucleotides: TGCAGTGCTAGTCGGGGGCTAGCGGGGGTGGGCCAAGAGACCCAGTACTTC. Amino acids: CSASRGLAGVGQETQYF.

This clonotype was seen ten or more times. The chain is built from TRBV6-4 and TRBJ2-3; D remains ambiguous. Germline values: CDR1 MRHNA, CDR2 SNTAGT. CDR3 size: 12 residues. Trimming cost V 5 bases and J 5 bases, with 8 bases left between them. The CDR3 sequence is CASSFRQDTQYF. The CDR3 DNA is TGTGCCAGCAGTTTCAGGCAAGATACGCAGTATTTT.

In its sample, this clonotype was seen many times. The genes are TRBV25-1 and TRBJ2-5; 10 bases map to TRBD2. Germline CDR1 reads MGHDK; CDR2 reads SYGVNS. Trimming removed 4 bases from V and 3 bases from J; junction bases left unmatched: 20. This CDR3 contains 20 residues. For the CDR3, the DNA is TGTGCCAGCAGTGTCCCCCCCGCGGTAGCGGGAGGTCCTAGGAAAGAGACCCAGTACTTC. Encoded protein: CASSVPPAVAGGPRKETQYF. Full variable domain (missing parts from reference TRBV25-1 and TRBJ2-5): EADIYQTPRYLVIGTGKKITLECSQTMGHDKMYWYQQDPGMELHLIHYSYGVNSTEKGDLSSESTVSRIRTEHFPLTLESARPSHTSQYLCASSVPPAVAGGPRKETQYFGPGTRLLVL.

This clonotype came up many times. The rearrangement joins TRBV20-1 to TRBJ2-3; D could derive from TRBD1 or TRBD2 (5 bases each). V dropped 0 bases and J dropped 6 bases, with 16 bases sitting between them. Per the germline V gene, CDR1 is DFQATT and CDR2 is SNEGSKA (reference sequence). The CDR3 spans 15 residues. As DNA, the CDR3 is TGCAGTGCTAGAGACCTGGACGGGGACCTCGATACGCAGTATTTT. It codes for CSARDLDGDLDTQYF.

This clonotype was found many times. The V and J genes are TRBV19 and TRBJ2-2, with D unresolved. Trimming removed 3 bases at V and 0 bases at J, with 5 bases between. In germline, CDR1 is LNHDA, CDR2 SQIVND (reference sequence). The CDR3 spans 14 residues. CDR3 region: CASSIAPNTGELFF. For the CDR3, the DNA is TGTGCCAGTAGTATTGCACCGAACACCGGGGAGCTGTTTTTT.

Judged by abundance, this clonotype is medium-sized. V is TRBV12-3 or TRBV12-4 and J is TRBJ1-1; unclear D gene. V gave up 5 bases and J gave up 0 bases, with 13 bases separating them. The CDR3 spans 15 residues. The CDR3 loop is CASSRIRSLNTEAFF. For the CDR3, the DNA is TGTGCCAGCAGTCGGATCCGATCCTTGAACACTGAAGCTTTCTTT.

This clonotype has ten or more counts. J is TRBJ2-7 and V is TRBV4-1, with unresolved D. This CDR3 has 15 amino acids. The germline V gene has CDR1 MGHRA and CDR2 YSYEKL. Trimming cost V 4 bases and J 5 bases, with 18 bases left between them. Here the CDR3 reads CASSPGDVSTHEQYF. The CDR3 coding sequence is TGCGCCAGCAGCCCGGGCGACGTCTCTACCCACGAGCAGTACTTC.

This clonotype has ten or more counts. CDR3 residues: CASSEWEGAKNIQYF. In DNA, the CDR3 is TGTGCCAGCAGTGAGTGGGAGGGCGCCAAAAACATTCAGTACTTC. The chain uses TRBV2 and TRBJ2-4, with 7 bases matching TRBD2. Per germline, CDR1 SNHLY and CDR2 FYNNEI. This CDR3 spans 15 amino acids. Germline trimming cut 3 bases from V and 1 base from J; bases unmatched to any gene: 3.

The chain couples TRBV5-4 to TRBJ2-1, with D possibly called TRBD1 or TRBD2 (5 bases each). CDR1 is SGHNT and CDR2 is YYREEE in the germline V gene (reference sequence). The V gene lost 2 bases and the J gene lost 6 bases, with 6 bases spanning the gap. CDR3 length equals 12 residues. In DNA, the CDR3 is TGTGCCAGCAGCTTTGGGGGCAATGAGCAGTTCTTC. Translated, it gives CASSFGGNEQFF.

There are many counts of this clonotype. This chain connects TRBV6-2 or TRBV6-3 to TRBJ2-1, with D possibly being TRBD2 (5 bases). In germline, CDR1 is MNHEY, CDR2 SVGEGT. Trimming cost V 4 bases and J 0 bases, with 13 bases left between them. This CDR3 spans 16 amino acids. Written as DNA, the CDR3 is TGTGCCAGCAGTTTGGAAGCGGCCAGCTCCTACAATGAGCAGTTCTTC. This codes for CASSLEAASSYNEQFF.